The entry that follows covers one T cell receptor beta chain sequence. Healthy Caucasian donors formed the entire cohort. Using its own MiXCR run on the 5' RACE reads, TCRdb lists one record per CDR3 protein. The sample lists hundreds of thousands of distinct CDR3 sequences, approximately 24% occurring once. Trimming shortened V by 4 bases and J by 4 bases, and 15 bases separated the two germline ends. The length of the CDR3 is 14 residues. Germline CDR1 SGDLS, CDR2 YYNGEE. This sample stems from a study of identical twins. In addition, the sample was reused for a study of T cells expressing NK-cell markers.

The TCR originated in a woman younger than 35 in good health. The chain links TRBV9 to TRBJ2-7; no firm D call. The specimen was CD4+ T cells sorted from blood. The CDR3 DNA sequence: TGTGCCAGCAGCAAACGGATTGCGGATTACGAGCAGTACTTC. Translation gives CASSKRIADYEQYF.